This TCR beta chain was recorded in a study of early T cells in non-severe SARS-CoV-2 infection. Whole-study context: Chains were not paired, and sequencing was done on bulk RNA from unsorted whole blood. Notes on the study in general: Private and CD4 specificities were missed by VDJdb matching, which favored anti-spike CD8 responses.

V was trimmed by 5 bases and J by 2 bases, leaving 5 bases between them. The germline V gene has CDR1 SEHNR and CDR2 FQNEAQ (reference sequence). The CDR3 totals 12 residues. Attachment of unique molecular identifiers was made to individual cDNA molecules. MiXCR, applied by TCRdb to the 5' RACE reads, yields one record per CDR3 protein. The data show roughly 77,000 distinct CDR3 sequences, roughly 12% seen once. In regard to this clonotype: Its target is not known.

The TCR originated in an adult who was a healthcare worker with PCR-confirmed SARS-CoV-2 infection or an uninfected control (not recorded which). This chain connects TRBV7-9 to TRBJ2-3; D remains ambiguous. The specimen sequenced was whole blood. The CDR3 protein is CASSSHTDTQYF. The CDR3 nucleotides read TGTGCCAGCAGCAGCCACACAGATACGCAGTATTTT. Full variable domain (remainder filled in from reference TRBV7-9 and TRBJ2-3): DTGVSQNPRHKITKRGQNVTFRCDPISEHNRLYWYRQTLGQGPEFLTYFQNEAQLEKSRLLSDRFSAERPKGSFSTLEIQRTEQGDSAMYLCASSSHTDTQYFGPGTRLTVL.